The subject of this entry is one T cell receptor (beta chain). The antigen remains undetermined. These data belong to a study of shared clonotypes between healthy human individuals. Study as a whole: The donors, two women and three men, were aged 18 to 49. Each donor contributed plates that comprised three CD4 naive, three CD4 memory, two CD8 naive and one CD8 memory. Findings and caveats of the study: Roughly 5% of naive CD4 clonotypes were shared across a few donors.

The CDR3 totals 19 residues. Germline-derived CDR1 and CDR2 are MRHNA and SNTAGT. V gave up 6 bases and J gave up 3 bases; unmatched junction bases: 18. Each subset's genomic DNA was shared equally among a number of immunoSEQ plates. The protocol was immunoSEQ multiplex PCR, while the TCRdb copy is restricted to in-frame clones and leaves out a portion. The profile shows approximately 2,000,000 clones, around 93% of them singletons. Terminally differentiated effector memory CD45RA+ cells were excluded from the naive CD8 cells, which were CD45RO-negative and positively selected for CCR7. Sequences were obtained from naive CD8+ T cells from PBMCs. The TCR originated in a man aged 18 to 30 in good health. Some clones in this sample may be carry-over from other donors' samples. The chain employs TRBV6-4 and TRBJ2-7; 12 bases line up with TRBD2. The CDR3 DNA is TGTGCCAGCAGCCTAACGACTAGCGGGAGTATCTCTCCTCACTACGAGCAGTACTTC. Its protein is CASSLTTSGSISPHYEQYF.